This TCR beta chain appears in the sequencing data of a study of control samples from healthy donors and cancer patients. The germline V gene has CDR1 SQVTM and CDR2 ANQGSEA. This CDR3 comprises 16 residues. The V gene end was trimmed by 4 bases and the J gene end by 3 bases; junction bases not matched to a gene: 11. Profiling relied on immunoSEQ multiplex PCR, and the TCRdb table lists in-frame clones only, not all of them. Here the sample spans roughly 170,000 clones, 93% being singletons. This chain links TRBV29-1 with TRBJ2-7; 11 nucleotides align to TRBD1. The clonotype comes from a woman in her fifties or sixties in good health. The sequenced material came from blood. The CDR3 DNA sequence: TGCAGCGTTGTAGGGCTCACCGGGACAGGGGGCTACGAGCAGTACTTC. Translation gives CSVVGLTGTGGYEQYF.